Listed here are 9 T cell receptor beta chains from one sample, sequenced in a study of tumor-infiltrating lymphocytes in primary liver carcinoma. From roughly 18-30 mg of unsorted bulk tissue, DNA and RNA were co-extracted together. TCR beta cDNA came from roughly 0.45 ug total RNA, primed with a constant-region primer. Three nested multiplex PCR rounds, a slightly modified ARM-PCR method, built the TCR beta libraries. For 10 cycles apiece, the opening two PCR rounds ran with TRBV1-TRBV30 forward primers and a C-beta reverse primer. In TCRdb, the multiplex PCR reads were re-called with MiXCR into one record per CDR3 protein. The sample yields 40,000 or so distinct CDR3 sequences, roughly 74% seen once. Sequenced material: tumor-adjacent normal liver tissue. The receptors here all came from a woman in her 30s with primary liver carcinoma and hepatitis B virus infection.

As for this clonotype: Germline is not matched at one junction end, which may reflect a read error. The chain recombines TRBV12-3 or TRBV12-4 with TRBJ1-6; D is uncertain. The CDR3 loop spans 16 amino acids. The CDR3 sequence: CASSFARRHYNSHLHF. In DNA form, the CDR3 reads TGTGCCAGCAGTTTTGCAAGGAGACACTATAATTCACACCTCCACTTT.

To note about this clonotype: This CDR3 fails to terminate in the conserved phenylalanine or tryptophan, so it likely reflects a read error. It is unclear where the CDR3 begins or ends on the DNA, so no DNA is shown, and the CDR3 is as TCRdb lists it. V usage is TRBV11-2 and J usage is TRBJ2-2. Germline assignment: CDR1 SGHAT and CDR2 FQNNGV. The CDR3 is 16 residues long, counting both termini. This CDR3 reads CASSPDHQLNTGELLY.

CDR3 coding DNA: TGTGCCAGCAGCCCTAACTTGGGGTCCGCTCAGCCCCAGCATTTT. Its protein product is CASSPNLGSAQPQHF. This rearrangement joins TRBV7-8 to TRBJ1-5; D not resolved. Deletions cut 5 bases from V and 6 bases from J, with 17 bases between. This CDR3 has 15 residues. Germline CDR1 reads SGHVS; CDR2 reads FQNEAQ.

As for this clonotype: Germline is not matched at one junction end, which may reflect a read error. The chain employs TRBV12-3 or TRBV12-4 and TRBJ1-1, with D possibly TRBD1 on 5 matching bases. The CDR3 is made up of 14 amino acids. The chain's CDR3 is CANSFQGGVTEAFF. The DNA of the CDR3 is TGTGCCAACAGTTTCCAGGGAGGAGTCACTGAAGCTTTCTTT.

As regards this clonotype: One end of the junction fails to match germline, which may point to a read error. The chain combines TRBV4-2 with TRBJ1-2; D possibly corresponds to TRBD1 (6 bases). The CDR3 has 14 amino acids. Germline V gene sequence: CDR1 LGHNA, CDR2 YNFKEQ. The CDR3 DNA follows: TGTGTCAGCAGCCGAACAGGGTCTGTCTATGGCTACACCTTC. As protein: CVSSRTGSVYGYTF.

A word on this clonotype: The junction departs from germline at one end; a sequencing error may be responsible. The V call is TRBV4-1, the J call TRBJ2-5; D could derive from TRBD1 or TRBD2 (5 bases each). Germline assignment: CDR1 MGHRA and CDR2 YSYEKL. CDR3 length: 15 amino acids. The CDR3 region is CASSQGTSGQDTQYF. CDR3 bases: TGCGCCAGCAGCCAAGGCACCAGCGGACAAGATACCCAGTACTTC.

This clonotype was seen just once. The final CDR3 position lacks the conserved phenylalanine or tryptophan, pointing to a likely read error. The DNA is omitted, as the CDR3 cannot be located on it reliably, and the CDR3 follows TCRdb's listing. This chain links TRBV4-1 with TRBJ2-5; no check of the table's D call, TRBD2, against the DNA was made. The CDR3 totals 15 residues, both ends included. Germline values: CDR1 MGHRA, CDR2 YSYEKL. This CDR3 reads CASSQEERGGETKYL.

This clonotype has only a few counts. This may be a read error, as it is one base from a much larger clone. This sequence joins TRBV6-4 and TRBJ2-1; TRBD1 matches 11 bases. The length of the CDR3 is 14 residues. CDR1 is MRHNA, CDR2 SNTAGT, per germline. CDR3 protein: CVSSDGTGGNEQFF. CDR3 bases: TGTGTCAGCAGTGACGGGACAGGGGGCAATGAGCAGTTCTTC.

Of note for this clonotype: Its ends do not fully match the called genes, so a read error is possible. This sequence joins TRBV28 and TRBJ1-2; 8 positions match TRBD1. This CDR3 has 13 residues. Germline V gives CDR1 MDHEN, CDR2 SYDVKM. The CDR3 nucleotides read TGTGCCAACAGTTTTCAGGGGGCCTATGGGTACACCTTC. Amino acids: CANSFQGAYGYTF.